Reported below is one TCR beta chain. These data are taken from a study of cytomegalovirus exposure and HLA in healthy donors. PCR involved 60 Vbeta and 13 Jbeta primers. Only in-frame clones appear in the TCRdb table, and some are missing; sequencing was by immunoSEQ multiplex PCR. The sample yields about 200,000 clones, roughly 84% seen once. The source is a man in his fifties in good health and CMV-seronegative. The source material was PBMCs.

The CDR3 DNA reads as TGTGCCAGCTCACCACCGGGGACAGCATCTACTAGGGAGCAGTACTTC. Protein sequence: CASSPPGTASTREQYF. The V gene is TRBV18, the J gene TRBJ2-7, with 7 bases aligning to TRBD1. The junction had 12 bases not matched to a gene; V was cut back by 0 bases and J by 7 bases. Germline assignment: CDR1 KGHSH and CDR2 LQKENI. This CDR3 spans 16 amino acids.